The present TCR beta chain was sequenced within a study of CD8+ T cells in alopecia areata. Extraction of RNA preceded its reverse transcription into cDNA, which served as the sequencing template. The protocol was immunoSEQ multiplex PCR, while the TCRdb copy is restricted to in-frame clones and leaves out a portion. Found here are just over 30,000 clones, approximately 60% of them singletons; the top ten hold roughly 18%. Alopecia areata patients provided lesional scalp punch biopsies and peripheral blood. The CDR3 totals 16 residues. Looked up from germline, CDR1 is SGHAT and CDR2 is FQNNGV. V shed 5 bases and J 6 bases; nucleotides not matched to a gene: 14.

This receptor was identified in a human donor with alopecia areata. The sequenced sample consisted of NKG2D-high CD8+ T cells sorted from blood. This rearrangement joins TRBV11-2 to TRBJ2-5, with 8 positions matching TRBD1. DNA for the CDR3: TGTGCCAGCAGCAAACCGCGAGCTACAGGGGGAAAGACCCAGTACTTC. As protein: CASSKPRATGGKTQYF.